This entry concerns a single T cell receptor (beta chain). This record comes from a study of blood T cell repertoires in COVID-19. For the study at large: The cDNA or gDNA used as material had been derived from T cells, B-cell-depleted T cells, or PBMCs.

In the authors' methods: Researchers report that nucleated cell counts were estimated from reference gene primer amplification. Clones were sequenced by immunoSEQ multiplex PCR, and TCRdb holds only the in-frame ones, with some missing. D and trimming were read from the DNA, whereas the V and J calls and clone size are those reported in that table. The data contain hundreds of thousands of clones, around 90% of them singletons. CDR1 and CDR2 from the germline V gene are SEHNR and FQNEAQ (reference sequence). V was shortened by 5 bases and J by 2 bases, with 15 bases between the two germline ends. CDR3 length: 16 amino acids.

V and J are TRBV7-9 and TRBJ2-2; D might be TRBD1 (5 bases). The sequence was obtained from a young man with active or convalescent COVID-19. Source material: peripheral blood. The CDR3 DNA follows: TGTGCCAGCAGCCAAAAAAAGAGGACAAACACCGGGGAGCTGTTTTTT. It yields the protein CASSQKKRTNTGELFF.